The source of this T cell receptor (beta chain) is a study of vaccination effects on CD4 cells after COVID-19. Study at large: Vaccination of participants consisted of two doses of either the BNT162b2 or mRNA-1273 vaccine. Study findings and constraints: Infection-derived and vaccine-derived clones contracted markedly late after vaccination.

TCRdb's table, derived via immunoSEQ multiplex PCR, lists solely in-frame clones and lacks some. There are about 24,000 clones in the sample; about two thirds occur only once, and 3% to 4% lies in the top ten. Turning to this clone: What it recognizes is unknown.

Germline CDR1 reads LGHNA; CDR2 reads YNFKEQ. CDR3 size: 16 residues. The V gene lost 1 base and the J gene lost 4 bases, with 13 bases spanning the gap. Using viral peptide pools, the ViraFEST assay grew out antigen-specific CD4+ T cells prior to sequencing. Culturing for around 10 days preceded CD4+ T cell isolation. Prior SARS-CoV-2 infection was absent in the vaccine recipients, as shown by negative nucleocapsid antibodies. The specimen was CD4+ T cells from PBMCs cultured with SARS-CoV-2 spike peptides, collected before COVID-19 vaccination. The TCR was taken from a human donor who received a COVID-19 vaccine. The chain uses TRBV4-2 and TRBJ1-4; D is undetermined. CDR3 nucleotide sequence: TGTGCCAGCAGCCAAGCAACCGGAGGGCGTAATGAAAAACTGTTTTTT. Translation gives CASSQATGGRNEKLFF.